The entry that follows covers one T cell receptor beta chain sequence. This clonotype appeared many times. The clone's antigen remains unknown. No much larger clonotype is one base removed from it; base qualities were not supplied. Receptor libraries were prepared by 5' RACE. Reads for this sample came from an Illumina HiSeq 2000. A universal primer binding site was introduced by template switching, and a unique molecular identifier was present in the final cDNA, enabling accurate counting of TCR cDNA molecules. Specific primers in the conserved constant-segment region were used to synthesize first-strand cDNA for the TCR alpha and beta chains. Each cDNA library was double barcoded, with a SMART-Mk sample barcode plus Illumina barcodes, to control for contamination. TruSeq adapter sequences and Illumina sample barcodes were added in two successive PCR steps. Sequencing of the TCR alpha and beta cDNA libraries was done on the Illumina HiSeq platform using custom primers. Regarding the original processing steps: Unique molecular identifiers were extracted from raw reads with MiGEC, and CDR3 positions were determined with MiXCR. Recombination models were inferred per individual with the repgenHMM and IGoR tools using an EM algorithm. The analysis of shared clonotypes was done with the tcR package in R, with sharing normalized by the product of cloneset sizes. Out-of-frame nonproductive sequences were analyzed to study raw recombination free of thymic and clonal selection effects. TCRdb handled the public reads itself, with Q25 trimming in fastp and clone calling in MiXCR, and kept productive beta chains. Entries that share a CDR3 protein sequence are merged under the most common genes and DNA. These V and J calls rely on TCRdb rather than the paper's analysis. The sample table contains about 100,000 distinct CDR3 sequences; only one count was recorded for around 5.5% of them. About 12% of the sample is taken by the ten largest.

Every donor in the study was a healthy Caucasian. Miltenyi CD45RO+ enrichment and human naive T-cell isolation kits were used to isolate memory (CD45RO+) and naive T cells from PBMC. The sample comes from a study of identical twins (dated by TCRdb to about 2016). About the investigation overall: To test whether fetal clonotypes persist, this study deep-sequenced TCR alpha and beta repertoires from monozygotic twins, from unrelated adults of various ages, and from cord blood. To rule out contamination, the twin experiments were replicated at different times with different library preparation protocols. Broad study findings and their caveats: Because the same donors could not be followed over many years, the conclusions depended on cross-sectional statistical analysis. Zero-insertion analyses could be partly confounded by invariant T cells such as MAIT and iNKT, though diverse VJ usage argued against such confounding for most clonotypes. Abundant cord blood beta clonotypes had fewer insertions, young adult naive repertoires showed a similar but weaker trend, and memory repertoires showed no such trend. In beta out-of-frame sequences, excess twin sharing was weaker, because having fewer shared sequences lowered the signal-to-noise ratio. Out-of-frame TCR alpha sharing in monozygotic twins was systematically underestimated by recombination models, whereas sharing between unrelated individuals was in agreement with the recombination models. Compared with coincidental sharing between unrelated individuals, an excess of low generation-probability sequences was observed among out-of-frame TCR alpha sequences shared between twins.

Compared with germline, V lacks 8 bases and J lacks 4 bases; bases without a gene match: 7. The germline V gene provides CDR1 MGHRA and CDR2 YSYEKL. The CDR3 sequence holds 13 residues, the cysteine and phenylalanine included. Only the CDR3 DNA stays, 39 bases, in frame from base 1. The clonotype comes from a woman aged 45-60 years in good health. The sequence links TRBV4-1 to TRBJ1-1; 7 middle bases align to TRBD1. The sequencing sample was made of memory T cells sorted from blood. What the cell subset or site label conveys for this sample: CD45RO+ enriched T cells. The DNA sequence is as follows: TGCGCCAGCCAGGGGGAGCGGGGCACTGAAGCTTTCTTT. The encoded protein is CASQGERGTEAFF.